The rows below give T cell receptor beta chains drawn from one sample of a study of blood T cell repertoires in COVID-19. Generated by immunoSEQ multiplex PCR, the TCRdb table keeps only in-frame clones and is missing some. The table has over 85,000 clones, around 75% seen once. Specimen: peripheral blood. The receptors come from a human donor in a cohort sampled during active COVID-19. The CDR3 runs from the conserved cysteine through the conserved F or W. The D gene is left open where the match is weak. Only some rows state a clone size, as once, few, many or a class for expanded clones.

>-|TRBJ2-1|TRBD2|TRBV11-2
CASSPSGGYNEQFF
TGTGCCAGCAGTCCTAGCGGGGGGTACAATGAGCAGTTCTTC
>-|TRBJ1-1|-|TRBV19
CASSIGGRGMKAFF
TGTGCCAGTAGTATAGGCGGCAGGGGAATGAAAGCTTTCTTT
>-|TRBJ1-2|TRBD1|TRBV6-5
CASKPGQQNYGYTF
TGTGCCAGCAAGCCGGGACAGCAAAACTATGGCTACACCTTC
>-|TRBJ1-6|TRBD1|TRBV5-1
CASSSATGEDSPLHF
TGCGCCAGCAGCTCAGCGACAGGGGAGGATTCACCCCTCCACTTT
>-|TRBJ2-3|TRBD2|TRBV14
CASSPQGAREARDTQYF
TGTGCCAGCAGCCCCCAAGGCGCGCGGGAGGCGAGAGATACGCAGTATTTT
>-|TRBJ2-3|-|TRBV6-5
CASSPSLDTQYF
TGTGCCAGCAGTCCCTCCCTGGATACGCAGTATTTT
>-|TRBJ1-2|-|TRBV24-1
CATSDSTVNYGYTF
TGTGCCACCAGTGATTCGACAGTAAACTATGGCTACACCTTC
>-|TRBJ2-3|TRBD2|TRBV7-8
CASSLGLGADTQYF
TGTGCCAGCAGCCTGGGACTAGGGGCAGATACGCAGTATTTT
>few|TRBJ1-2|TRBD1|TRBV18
CASSAGTGNGYTF
TGTGCCAGCTCAGCCGGGACAGGGAATGGCTACACCTTC
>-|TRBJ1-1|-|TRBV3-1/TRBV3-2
CASSQGSDREAFF
TGTGCCAGCAGCCAAGGGTCCGACAGAGAAGCTTTCTTT
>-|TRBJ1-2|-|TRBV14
CASSQVSPAGTLWTGYTF
TGTGCCAGCAGCCAAGTATCGCCGGCCGGGACTCTCTGGACTGGCTACACCTTC
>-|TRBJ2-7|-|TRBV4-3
CASSQGLAYYEQYF
TGCGCCAGCAGCCAAGGGTTAGCGTACTACGAGCAGTACTTC
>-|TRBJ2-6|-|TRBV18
CASSFQATGANVLTF
TGTGCCAGCTCATTCCAGGCGACTGGGGCCAACGTCCTGACTTTC
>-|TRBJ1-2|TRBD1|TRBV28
CASSSPGTGYFGYTF
TGTGCCAGCAGTTCACCCGGGACAGGATACTTTGGCTACACCTTC
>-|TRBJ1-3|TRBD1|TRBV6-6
CASRGRDSEAGTIYF
TGTGCCAGCAGGGGCCGGGACAGTGAAGCGGGCACCATATATTTT
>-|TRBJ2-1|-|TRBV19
CASSIFSGTGDYEQFF
TGTGCCAGTAGTATTTTTTCGGGGACGGGGGACTATGAGCAGTTCTTC
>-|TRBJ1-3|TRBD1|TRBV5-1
CASSWGQGNTIYF
TGCGCCAGCAGCTGGGGACAGGGAAACACCATATATTTT
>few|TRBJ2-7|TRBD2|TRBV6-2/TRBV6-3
CASSPGTSASYEQYF
TGTGCCAGCAGTCCGGGGACTAGCGCTTCCTACGAGCAGTACTTC
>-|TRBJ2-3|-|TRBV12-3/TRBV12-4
CASTQEVTDTQYF
TGTGCCAGCACCCAAGAGGTCACAGATACGCAGTATTTT
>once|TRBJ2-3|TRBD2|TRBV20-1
CSASPLAGVPTDTQYF
TGCAGTGCTAGTCCACTAGCGGGAGTCCCCACAGATACGCAGTATTTT
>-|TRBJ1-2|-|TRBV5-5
CASSLVAENYGYTF
TGTGCCAGCAGCTTGGTCGCAGAAAACTATGGCTACACCTTC
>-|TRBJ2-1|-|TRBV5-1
CASSLDPLGGYNEQFF
TGCGCCAGCAGCTTGGACCCCTTGGGGGGTTACAATGAGCAGTTCTTC
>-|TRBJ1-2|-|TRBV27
CASSLTNNPGYGYTF
TGTGCCAGCAGTTTAACGAATAATCCAGGGTATGGCTACACCTTC
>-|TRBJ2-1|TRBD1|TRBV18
CASSPPGQAEQFF
TGTGCCAGCTCACCACCCGGACAGGCCGAGCAGTTCTTC
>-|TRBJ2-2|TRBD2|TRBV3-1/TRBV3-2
CASSQEGGGRELFF
TGTGCCAGCAGCCAAGAGGGGGGGGGACGGGAGCTGTTTTTT
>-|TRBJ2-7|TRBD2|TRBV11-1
CASSFGLARYF
TGTGCCAGCAGCTTCGGACTAGCTAGGTACTTC
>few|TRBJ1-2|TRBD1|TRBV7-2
CASSLGHRGQGYTF
TGTGCCAGCAGCTTAGGCCACAGGGGGCAGGGCTACACCTTC
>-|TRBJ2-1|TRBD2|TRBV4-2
CASSQDQSGAGGPAGNNEQFF
TGTGCCAGCAGCCAAGATCAAAGTGGAGCGGGAGGCCCGGCGGGGAACAATGAGCAGTTCTTC
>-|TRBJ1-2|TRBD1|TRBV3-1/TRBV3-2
CASSPFEGQSNYGYTF
TGTGCCAGCAGCCCATTCGAGGGACAGAGCAACTATGGCTACACCTTC
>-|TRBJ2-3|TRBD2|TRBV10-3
CAISETGTSGTDTQYF
TGTGCCATCAGTGAGACCGGGACTAGCGGCACAGATACGCAGTATTTT
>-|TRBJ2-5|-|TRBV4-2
CASSQVGQRYQETQYF
TGTGCCAGCAGCCAAGTAGGTCAGAGGTACCAAGAGACCCAGTACTTC
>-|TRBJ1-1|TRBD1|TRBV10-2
CASSDPGQGSTEAFF
TGCGCCAGCAGTGATCCGGGACAGGGCTCCACTGAAGCTTTCTTT
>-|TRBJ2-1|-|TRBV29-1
CSVEESRGSSYNEQFF
TGCAGCGTTGAAGAAAGTCGGGGGAGCTCCTACAATGAGCAGTTCTTC
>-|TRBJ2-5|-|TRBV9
CASSSSVQETQYF
TGTGCCAGCAGCTCTAGCGTCCAAGAGACCCAGTACTTC
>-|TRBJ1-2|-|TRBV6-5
CASSRDTSFYGYTF
TGTGCCAGCAGCCGAGATACCTCTTTCTATGGCTACACCTTC
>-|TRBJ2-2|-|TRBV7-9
CASSQIRAGELFF
TGTGCCAGCAGCCAAATCAGGGCCGGGGAGCTGTTTTTT
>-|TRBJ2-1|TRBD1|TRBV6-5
CASREDRGRNEQFF
TGTGCCAGCAGAGAGGACAGGGGCCGGAATGAGCAGTTCTTC
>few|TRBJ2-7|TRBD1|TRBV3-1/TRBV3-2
CASSPRDRNYEQYF
TGTGCCAGCAGCCCTAGGGACAGGAACTACGAGCAGTACTTC
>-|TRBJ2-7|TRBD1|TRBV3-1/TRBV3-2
CASSQAGTGDFEQYF
TGTGCCAGCAGCCAAGCCGGGACAGGGGACTTCGAGCAGTACTTC
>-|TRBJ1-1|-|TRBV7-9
CASSSPGGTEAFF
TGTGCCAGCTCTAGCCCCGGGGGCACTGAAGCTTTCTTT
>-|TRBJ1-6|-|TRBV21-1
CASSKTRWGPENSYNSPLHF
TGTGCCAGCAGCAAAACGAGGTGGGGCCCGGAGAACTCCTATAATTCACCCCTCCACTTT
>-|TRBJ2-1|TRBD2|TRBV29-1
CSVGGTIGNEQFF
TGCAGCGTTGGCGGGACTATCGGGAATGAGCAGTTCTTC
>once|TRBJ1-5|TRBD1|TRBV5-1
CASSLAPGQGFDNQPQHF
TGCGCCAGCAGCTTGGCACCGGGACAGGGATTCGACAATCAGCCCCAGCATTTT
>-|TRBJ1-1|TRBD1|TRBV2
CASSLRQGVEAFF
TGTGCCAGCAGTTTACGACAGGGGGTAGAAGCTTTCTTT
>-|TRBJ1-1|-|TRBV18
CASSPLPGVTEAFF
TGTGCCAGCTCACCACTTCCAGGGGTTACTGAAGCTTTCTTT
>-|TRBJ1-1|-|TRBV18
CASSPRGDSNTEAFF
TGTGCCAGCTCACCACGGGGAGACTCAAACACTGAAGCTTTCTTT